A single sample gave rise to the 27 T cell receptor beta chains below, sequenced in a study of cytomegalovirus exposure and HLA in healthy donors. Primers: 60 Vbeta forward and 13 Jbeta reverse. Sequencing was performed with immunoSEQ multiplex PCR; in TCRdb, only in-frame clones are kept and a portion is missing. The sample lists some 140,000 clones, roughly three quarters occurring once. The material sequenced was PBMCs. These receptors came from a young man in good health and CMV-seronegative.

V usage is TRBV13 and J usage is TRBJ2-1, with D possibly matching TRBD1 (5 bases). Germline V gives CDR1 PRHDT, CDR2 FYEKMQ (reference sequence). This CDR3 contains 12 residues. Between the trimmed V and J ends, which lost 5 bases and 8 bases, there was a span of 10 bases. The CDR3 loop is CASSLRVDEQFF. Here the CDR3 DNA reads TGTGCCAGCAGCCTCAGGGTTGATGAGCAGTTCTTC.

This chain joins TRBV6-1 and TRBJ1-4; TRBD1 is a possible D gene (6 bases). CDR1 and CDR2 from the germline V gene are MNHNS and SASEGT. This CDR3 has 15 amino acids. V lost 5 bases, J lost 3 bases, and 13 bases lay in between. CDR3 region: CASSSGQLPNEKLFF. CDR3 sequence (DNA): TGTGCCAGCAGTTCAGGACAGTTGCCTAATGAAAAACTGTTTTTT.

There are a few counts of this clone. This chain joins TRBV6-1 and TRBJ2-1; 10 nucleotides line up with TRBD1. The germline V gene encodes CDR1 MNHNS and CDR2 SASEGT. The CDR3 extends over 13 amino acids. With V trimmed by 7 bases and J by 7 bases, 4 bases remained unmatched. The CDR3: CASIGQGVNEQFF. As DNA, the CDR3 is TGTGCCAGCATCGGACAGGGGGTGAATGAGCAGTTCTTC.

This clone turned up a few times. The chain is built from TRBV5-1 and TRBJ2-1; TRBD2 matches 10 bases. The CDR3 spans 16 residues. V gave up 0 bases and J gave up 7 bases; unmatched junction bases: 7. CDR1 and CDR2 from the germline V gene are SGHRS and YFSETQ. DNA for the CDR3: TGCGCCAGCAGCTTGGGATCAGCGGGAGGGCCGAATGAGCAGTTCTTC. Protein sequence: CASSLGSAGGPNEQFF.

DNA for the CDR3: TGCGCCAGCAGCTTGGTGCCGAGACAACCTGCCTACAATGAGCAGTTCTTC. Translating gives CASSLVPRQPAYNEQFF. V is TRBV5-1 and J is TRBJ2-1; D is ambiguous. V gave up 0 bases and J gave up 2 bases, with 15 bases separating them. The CDR3 consists of 17 residues. Germline assignment: CDR1 SGHRS and CDR2 YFSETQ.

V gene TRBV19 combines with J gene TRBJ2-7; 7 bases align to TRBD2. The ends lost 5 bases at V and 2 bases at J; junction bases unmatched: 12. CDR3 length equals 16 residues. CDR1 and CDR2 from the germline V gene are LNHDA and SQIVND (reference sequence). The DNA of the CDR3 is TGTGCCAGTAGTGGCCTAGCGGATTCAGTGGCCTACGAGCAGTACTTC. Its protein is CASSGLADSVAYEQYF.

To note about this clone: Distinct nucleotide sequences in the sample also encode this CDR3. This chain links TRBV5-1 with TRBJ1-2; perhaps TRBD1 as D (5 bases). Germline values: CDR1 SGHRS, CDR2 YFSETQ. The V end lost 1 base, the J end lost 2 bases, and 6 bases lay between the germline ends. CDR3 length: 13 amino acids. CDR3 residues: CASSLPGNYGYTF. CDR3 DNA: TGCGCCAGCAGCTTGCCAGGGAACTATGGCTACACCTTC.

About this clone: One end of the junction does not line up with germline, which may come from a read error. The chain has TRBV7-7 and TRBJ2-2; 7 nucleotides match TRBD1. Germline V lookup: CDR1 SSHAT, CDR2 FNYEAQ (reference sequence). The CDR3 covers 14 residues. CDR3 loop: CASSSTGLLGELFF. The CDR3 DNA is TGTGCTAGCAGCTCGACAGGGCTACTCGGGGAGCTGTTTTTT.

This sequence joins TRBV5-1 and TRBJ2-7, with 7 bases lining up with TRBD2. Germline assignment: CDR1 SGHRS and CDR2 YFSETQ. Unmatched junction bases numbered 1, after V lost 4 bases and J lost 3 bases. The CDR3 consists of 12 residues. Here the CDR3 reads CASSRDYYEQYF. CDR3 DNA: TGCGCCAGCAGCCGGGACTACTACGAGCAGTACTTC.

The CDR3 bases are TGCGCCAGCAGCCAAGAACTAGCGGGGCCCTACGAGCAGTACTTC. As protein: CASSQELAGPYEQYF. V usage is TRBV4-1 and J usage is TRBJ2-7, with TRBD2 matching over 10 bases. V lost 0 bases and J lost 2; bases outside the gene matches: 1. Per germline, CDR1 MGHRA and CDR2 YSYEKL. The CDR3 spans 15 residues.

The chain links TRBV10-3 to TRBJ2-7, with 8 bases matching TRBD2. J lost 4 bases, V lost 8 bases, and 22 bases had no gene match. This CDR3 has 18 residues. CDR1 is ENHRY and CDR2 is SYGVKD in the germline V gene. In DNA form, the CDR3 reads TGTGCCATCCGGACCGGGACTGTGGACAAAGCGGGGGTTTACGAGCAGTACTTC. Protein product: CAIRTGTVDKAGVYEQYF.

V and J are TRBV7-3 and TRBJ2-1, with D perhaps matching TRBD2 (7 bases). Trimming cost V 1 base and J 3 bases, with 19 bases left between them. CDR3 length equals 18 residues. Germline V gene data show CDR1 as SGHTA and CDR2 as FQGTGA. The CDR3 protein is CASSLRGGLFGLYNEQFF. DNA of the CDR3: TGTGCCAGCAGCTTAAGGGGGGGGCTATTTGGGCTCTACAATGAGCAGTTCTTC. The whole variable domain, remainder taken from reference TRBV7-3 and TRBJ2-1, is GAGVSQTPSNKVTEKGKYVELRCDPISGHTALYWYRQSLGQGPEFLIYFQGTGAADDSGLPNDRFFAVRPEGSVSTLKIQRTERGDSAVYLCASSLRGGLFGLYNEQFFGPGTRLTVL.

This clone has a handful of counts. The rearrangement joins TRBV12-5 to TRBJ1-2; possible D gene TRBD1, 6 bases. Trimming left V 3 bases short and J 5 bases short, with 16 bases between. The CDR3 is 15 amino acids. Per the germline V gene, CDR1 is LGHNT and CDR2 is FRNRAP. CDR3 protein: CASGFRDTPYYGYTF. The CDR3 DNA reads TGTGCTAGTGGTTTTAGGGACACCCCTTATTATGGCTACACCTTC.

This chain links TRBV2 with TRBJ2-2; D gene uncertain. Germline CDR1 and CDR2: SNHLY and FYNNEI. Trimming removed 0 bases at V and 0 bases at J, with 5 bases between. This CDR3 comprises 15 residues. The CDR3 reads CASSEALANTGELFF. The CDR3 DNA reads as TGTGCCAGCAGTGAAGCGCTAGCGAACACCGGGGAGCTGTTTTTT.

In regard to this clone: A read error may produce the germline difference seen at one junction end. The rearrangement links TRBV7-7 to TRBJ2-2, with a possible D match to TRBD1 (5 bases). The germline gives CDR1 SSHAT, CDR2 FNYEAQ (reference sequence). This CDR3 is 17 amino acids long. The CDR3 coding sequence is TGTGCTAGCAGCTTAGCTGCGCAGGGTCGGAACACCGGGGAGCTGTTTTTT. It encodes CASSLAAQGRNTGELFF.

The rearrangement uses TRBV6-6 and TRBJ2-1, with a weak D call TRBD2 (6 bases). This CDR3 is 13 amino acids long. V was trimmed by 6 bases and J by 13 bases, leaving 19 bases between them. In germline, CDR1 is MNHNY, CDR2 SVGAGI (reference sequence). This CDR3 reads CASRTSGSEGQFF. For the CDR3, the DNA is TGTGCCAGCAGAACGTCGGGGTCGGAGGGACAGTTCTTC.

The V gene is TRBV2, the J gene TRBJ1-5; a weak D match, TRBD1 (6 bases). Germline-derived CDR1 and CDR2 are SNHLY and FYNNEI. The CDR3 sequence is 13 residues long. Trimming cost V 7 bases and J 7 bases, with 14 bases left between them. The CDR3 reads CASNWDIGQPQHF. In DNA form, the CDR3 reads TGTGCCAGCAATTGGGACATCGGACAGCCCCAGCATTTT.

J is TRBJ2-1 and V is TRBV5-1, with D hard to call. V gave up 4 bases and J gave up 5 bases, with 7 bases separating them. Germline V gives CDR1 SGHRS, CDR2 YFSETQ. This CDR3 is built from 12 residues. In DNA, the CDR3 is TGCGCCAGCAGCGTAGTAAACAATGAGCAGTTCTTC. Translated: CASSVVNNEQFF.

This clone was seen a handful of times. The CDR3 sequence: CASSQETGTAYEQYF. The CDR3 region has the DNA TGCGCCAGCAGCCAAGAAACAGGGACGGCCTACGAGCAGTACTTC. This chain uses TRBV4-1 with TRBJ2-7; D is perhaps TRBD1 (6 bases). The CDR3 has 15 amino acids. In germline, CDR1 is MGHRA, CDR2 YSYEKL. V was pared by 0 bases and J by 2 bases, with 11 bases between.

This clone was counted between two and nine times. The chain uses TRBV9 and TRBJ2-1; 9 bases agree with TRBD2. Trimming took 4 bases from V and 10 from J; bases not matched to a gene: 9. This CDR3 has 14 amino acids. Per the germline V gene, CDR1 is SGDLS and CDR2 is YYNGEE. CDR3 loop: CASSWGTSSGEQFF. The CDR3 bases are TGTGCCAGCAGCTGGGGGACTAGCTCTGGCGAGCAGTTCTTC.

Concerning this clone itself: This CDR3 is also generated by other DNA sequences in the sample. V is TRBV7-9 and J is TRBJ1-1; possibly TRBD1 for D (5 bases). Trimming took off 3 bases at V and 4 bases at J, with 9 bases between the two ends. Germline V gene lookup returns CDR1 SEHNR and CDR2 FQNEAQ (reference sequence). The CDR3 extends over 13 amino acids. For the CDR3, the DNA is TGTGCCAGCAGCTTGGGGGGTGGCACTGAAGCTTTCTTT. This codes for CASSLGGGTEAFF.

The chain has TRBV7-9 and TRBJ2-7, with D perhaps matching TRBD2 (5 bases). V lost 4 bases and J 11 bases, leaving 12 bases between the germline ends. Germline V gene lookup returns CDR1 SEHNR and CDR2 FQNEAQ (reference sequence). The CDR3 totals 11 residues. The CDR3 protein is CASSSVAGKYF. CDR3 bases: TGTGCCAGCAGCTCCGTCGCGGGCAAGTACTTC.

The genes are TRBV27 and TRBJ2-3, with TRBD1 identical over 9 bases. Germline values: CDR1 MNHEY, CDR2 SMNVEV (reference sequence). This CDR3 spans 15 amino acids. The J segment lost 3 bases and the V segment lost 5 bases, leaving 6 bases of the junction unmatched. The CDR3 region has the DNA TGTGCCAGCAGTCCAGACAGGGGGGGGACAGATACGCAGTATTTT. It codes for CASSPDRGGTDTQYF.

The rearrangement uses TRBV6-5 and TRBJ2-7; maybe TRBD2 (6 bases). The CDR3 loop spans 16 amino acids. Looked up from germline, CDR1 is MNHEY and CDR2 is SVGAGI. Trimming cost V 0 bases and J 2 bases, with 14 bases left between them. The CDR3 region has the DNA TGTGCCAGCAGTTACTCGTTCGGGACGGGAGCCTACGAGCAGTACTTC. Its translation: CASSYSFGTGAYEQYF.

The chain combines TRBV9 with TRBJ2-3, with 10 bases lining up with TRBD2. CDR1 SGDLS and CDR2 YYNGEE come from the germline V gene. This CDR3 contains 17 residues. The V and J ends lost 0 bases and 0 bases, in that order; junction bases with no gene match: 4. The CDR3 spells CASSVATSGASTDTQYF. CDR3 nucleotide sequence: TGTGCCAGCAGCGTAGCAACTAGCGGGGCTAGCACAGATACGCAGTATTTT.

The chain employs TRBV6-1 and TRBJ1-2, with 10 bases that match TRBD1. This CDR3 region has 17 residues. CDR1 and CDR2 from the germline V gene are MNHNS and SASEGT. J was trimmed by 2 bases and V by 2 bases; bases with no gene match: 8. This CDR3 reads CASSEPGTGVPNYGYTF. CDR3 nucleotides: TGTGCCAGCAGTGAACCCGGGACAGGGGTGCCCAACTATGGCTACACCTTC.

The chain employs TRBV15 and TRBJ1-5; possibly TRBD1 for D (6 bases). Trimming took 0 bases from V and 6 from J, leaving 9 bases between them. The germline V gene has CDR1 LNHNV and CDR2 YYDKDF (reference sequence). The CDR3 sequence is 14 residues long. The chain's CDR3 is CATSRDRGRQPQHF. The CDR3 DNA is TGTGCCACCAGCAGAGACAGGGGACGTCAGCCCCAGCATTTT.